These 5 T cell receptor beta chains were sequenced from one sample in a study of regulatory dendritic cells for organ transplantation. Allogeneic regulatory or mature dendritic cells were co-cultured for roughly five days with CFSE-labeled sorted T cells at 1:10. Assay: immunoSEQ multiplex PCR; the TCRdb copy retains only in-frame clones and omits some. Here the sample spans 12,000 or so clones, roughly 86% being singletons. Which antigens these TCRs recognize remains unknown. Sequencing input: naive CD8+ T cells from blood cultured with dendritic cells. Subset defined: CD45RA+ naive T cells. Receptors originate from a human donor in good health.

The chain carries TRBV7-9 and TRBJ2-3; 9 positions match TRBD1. This CDR3 spans 15 amino acids. J was trimmed by 7 bases and V by 5 bases; bases with no gene match: 10. Germline loops: CDR1 SEHNR, CDR2 FQNEAQ (reference sequence). The CDR3 region is CASSPIDRGVHTQYF. In DNA, the CDR3 is TGTGCCAGCAGCCCTATCGACAGGGGGGTTCATACGCAGTATTTT.

V usage is TRBV28 and J usage is TRBJ2-5; D call uncertain. Trimming shortened V by 2 bases and J by 1 base, and 2 bases separated the two germline ends. This CDR3 is built from 12 residues. CDR1 is MDHEN, CDR2 SYDVKM, per germline. CDR3 loop: CASSLSQETQYF. The CDR3 DNA follows: TGTGCCAGCAGTTTAAGCCAAGAGACCCAGTACTTC.

This rearrangement joins TRBV11-2 to TRBJ2-7, with D possibly matching TRBD1 (6 bases). Germline V gives CDR1 SGHAT, CDR2 FQNNGV. CDR3 length equals 13 residues. Trimming took 3 bases from V and 3 from J, leaving 9 bases between them. CDR3: CASSFPTGYEQYF. CDR3 DNA: TGTGCCAGCAGCTTCCCGACAGGCTACGAGCAGTACTTC.

The chain recombines TRBV28 with TRBJ2-7, with D possibly TRBD1 on 5 matching bases. This CDR3 spans 17 amino acids. Germline lookup yields CDR1 MDHEN and CDR2 SYDVKM. Trimming left V 1 base short and J 3 bases short, with 19 bases between. The chain's CDR3 is CASSLLAFTGQGYEQYF. The CDR3 nucleotides are TGTGCCAGCAGTTTATTGGCCTTCACCGGGCAGGGCTACGAGCAGTACTTC.

The CDR3 DNA sequence: TGTGCCAGCAGCTTGGGTCTAGCGGGAGTACTCCATGAGCAGTTCTTC. Encoded protein: CASSLGLAGVLHEQFF. V is TRBV5-4 and J is TRBJ2-1; 10 nucleotides match TRBD2. This CDR3 is built from 16 residues. From germline, CDR1 is SGHNT and CDR2 YYREEE (reference sequence). After removal of 0 bases from V and 8 bases from J, the junction contained 8 bases not matched to a gene.